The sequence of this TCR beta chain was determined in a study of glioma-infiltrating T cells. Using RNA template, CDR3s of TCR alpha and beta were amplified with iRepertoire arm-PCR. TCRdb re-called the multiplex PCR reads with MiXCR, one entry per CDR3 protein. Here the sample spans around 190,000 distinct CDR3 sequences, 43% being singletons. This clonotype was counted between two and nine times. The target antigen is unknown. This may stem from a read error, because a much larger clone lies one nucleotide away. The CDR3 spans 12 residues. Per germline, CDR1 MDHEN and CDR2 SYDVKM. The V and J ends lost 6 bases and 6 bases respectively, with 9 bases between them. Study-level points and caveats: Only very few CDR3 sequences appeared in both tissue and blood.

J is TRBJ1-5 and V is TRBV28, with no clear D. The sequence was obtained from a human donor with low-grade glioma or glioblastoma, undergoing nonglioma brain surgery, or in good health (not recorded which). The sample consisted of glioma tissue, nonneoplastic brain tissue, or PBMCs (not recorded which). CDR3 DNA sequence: TGTGCCAGCAGGGTGGGAGTTCAGCCCCAGCATTTT. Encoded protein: CASRVGVQPQHF. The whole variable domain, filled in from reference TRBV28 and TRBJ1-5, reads DVKVTQSSRYLVKRTGEKVFLECVQDMDHENMFWYRQDPGLGLRLIYFSYDVKMKEKGDIPEGYSVSREKKERFSLILESASTNQTSMYLCASRVGVQPQHFGDGTRLSIL.